The 10 T cell receptor beta chains below all came from one sample that was sequenced in a study of spatial heterogeneity in lung cancer (dated by TCRdb to the late 2010s). On the study overall, not on this receptor specifically: The tumor nonsynonymous mutation count correlated with the number of expanded alpha and beta TCRs within the tumor.

The sample's time point label, decoded: sample taken at primary tumor resection. Library preparation used 5' RACE. The sequencing machine was a NextSeq 500. The public sequencing data were trimmed at Q25 with fastp and processed into clonotypes with MiXCR by TCRdb, which kept only in-frame beta chains. Each CDR3 protein appears once, grouped with its most common genes and DNA. The sample yields some 9,800 distinct CDR3 sequences; 5% were counted once. Approximately 14% of the sample is taken by the ten largest. Which antigens these TCRs recognize remains unknown. The sample here was lung tumor tissue, taken at surgery. The receptor source for this set is a female donor with early-stage non-small cell lung cancer.

This clonotype has ten or more counts. This chain links TRBV6-5 with TRBJ2-2; tentative D call: TRBD1 (5 bases). CDR3 length equals 15 residues. Germline V gene sequence: CDR1 MNHEY, CDR2 SVGAGI. V was cut by 0 bases and J by 5 bases, with 10 bases left in between. CDR3 loop: CASSYSTYRTGELFF. CDR3 sequence (DNA): TGTGCCAGCAGTTACTCGACCTACAGGACCGGGGAGCTGTTTTTT.

In its sample, this clonotype was seen many times. This chain joins TRBV4-2 and TRBJ2-1; D may be TRBD1 or TRBD2 (5 bases each). This CDR3 contains 17 residues. In germline, CDR1 is LGHNA, CDR2 YNFKEQ. V was shortened by 0 bases and J by 5 bases, with 17 bases between the two germline ends. CDR3 loop: CASSQDGGIVQDNEQFF. The CDR3 coding sequence is TGTGCCAGCAGCCAAGATGGGGGAATAGTTCAGGACAATGAGCAGTTCTTC.

In its sample, this clonotype was seen many times. This chain connects TRBV7-9 to TRBJ2-7, with 7 nucleotides matching TRBD2. Trimming took 8 bases from V and 7 from J; bases not matched to a gene: 8. The CDR3 extends over 12 amino acids. The germline CDR1 and CDR2 sequences are SEHNR and FQNEAQ (reference sequence). CDR3 coding DNA: TGTGCCAGCCGGGGGGTTTTAAGGGAGCAGTACTTC. Protein product: CASRGVLREQYF.

This clonotype was seen ten or more times. The chain is built from TRBV18 and TRBJ2-6, with D uncertain. There are 13 residues in the CDR3. Trimming shortened V by 3 bases and J by 4 bases, and 4 bases separated the two germline ends. Germline assignment: CDR1 KGHSH and CDR2 LQKENI. The CDR3 protein is CASSPPGANVLTF. Here the CDR3 DNA reads TGTGCCAGCTCACCCCCCGGGGCCAACGTCCTGACTTTC. Variable domain in full (rest from reference TRBV18 and TRBJ2-6): NAGVMQNPRHLVRRRGQEARLRCSPMKGHSHVYWYRQLPEEGLKFMVYLQKENIIDESGMPKERFSAEFPKEGPSILRIQQVVRGDSAAYFCASSPPGANVLTFGAGSRLTVL.

J is TRBJ2-3 and V is TRBV6-5, with 8 positions matching TRBD2. The V gene end was trimmed by 0 bases and the J gene end by 7 bases; junction bases not matched to a gene: 9. Germline CDR1 reads MNHEY; CDR2 reads SVGAGI. This CDR3 comprises 16 residues. The CDR3 region has the DNA TGTGCCAGCAGTTACTCGACCGGGGGGGCAGGATATACGCAGTATTTT. Its protein product is CASSYSTGGAGYTQYF.

This clonotype showed up many times. V is TRBV5-1 and J is TRBJ2-1; D not resolved. CDR3 length: 13 amino acids. Looked up from germline, CDR1 is SGHRS and CDR2 is YFSETQ. V was shortened by 0 bases and J by 3 bases, with 4 bases between the two germline ends. CDR3 DNA sequence: TGCGCCAGCAGCTTGGCAGACTACAATGAGCAGTTCTTC. Its translation is CASSLADYNEQFF.

This clonotype has a count of ten or more. V usage is TRBV20-1 and J usage is TRBJ1-2; no reliable D call. Trimming removed 3 bases from V and 8 bases from J, with 19 bases in between. The germline V gene encodes CDR1 DFQATT and CDR2 SNEGSKA (reference sequence). The CDR3 spans 14 residues. As DNA, the CDR3 is TGCAGTGCTAGGGATGGAGCTCAGATTACGGGCTACACCTTC. It translates to CSARDGAQITGYTF.

Many counts were recorded for this clonotype. The DNA of the CDR3 is TGTGCCAGCAGCCACCAGACAAGATCCTACGAGCAGTACTTC. Its translation: CASSHQTRSYEQYF. This chain links TRBV3-1 with TRBJ2-7, with D uncertain. The CDR3 is made up of 14 amino acids. The germline CDR1 and CDR2 sequences are LGHDT and YNNKEL (reference sequence). V dropped 3 bases and J dropped 1 base, with 10 bases sitting between them.

This clonotype was found many times. This chain links TRBV9 with TRBJ2-1; TRBD2 matches 8 bases. The trim removed 0 bases at V and 2 bases at J, leaving 13 bases unmatched. This CDR3 comprises 19 residues. The germline V gene encodes CDR1 SGDLS and CDR2 YYNGEE. CDR3 sequence reads: CASSVVGGIDSGAYNEQFF. CDR3 DNA: TGTGCCAGCAGCGTAGTAGGGGGGATTGATAGCGGGGCCTACAATGAGCAGTTCTTC.

This clonotype was observed at least ten times. The V call is TRBV7-8, the J call TRBJ2-1, with 10 positions matching TRBD2. V dropped 4 bases and J dropped 8; count of bases not matched to a gene: 8. CDR1 is SGHVS and CDR2 is FQNEAQ in the germline V gene. CDR3 length: 15 amino acids. CDR3 DNA sequence: TGTGCCAGCAGCTCTAGCGGGAGAAGGGTCGATGAGCAGTTCTTC. Translated: CASSSSGRRVDEQFF.